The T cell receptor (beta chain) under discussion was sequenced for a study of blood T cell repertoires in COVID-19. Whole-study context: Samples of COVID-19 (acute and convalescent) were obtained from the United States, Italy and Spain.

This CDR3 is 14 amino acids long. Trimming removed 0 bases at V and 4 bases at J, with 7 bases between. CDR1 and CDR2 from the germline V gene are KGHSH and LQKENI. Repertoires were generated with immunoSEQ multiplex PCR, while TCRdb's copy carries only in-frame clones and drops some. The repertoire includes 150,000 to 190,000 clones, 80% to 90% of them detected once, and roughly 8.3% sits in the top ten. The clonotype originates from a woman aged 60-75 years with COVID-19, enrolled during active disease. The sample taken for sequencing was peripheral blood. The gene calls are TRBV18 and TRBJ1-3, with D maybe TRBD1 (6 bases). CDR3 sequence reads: CASSPPQGGNTIYF. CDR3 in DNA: TGTGCCAGCTCACCACCGCAGGGGGGAAACACCATATATTTT.